A selection of T cell receptor beta chains follows, all from one sample in a study of CD8 T cells in ankylosing spondylitis. TCRdb reprocessed the 5' RACE reads via MiXCR and lists one record per CDR3 protein. There are some 130,000 distinct CDR3 sequences in the sample; roughly 10% occur only once, and about 4% lies in the top ten. The sample consisted of blood, either unsorted or a sorted T cell fraction (not recorded which). The receptors shown here come from a female donor with ankylosing spondylitis or in good health (not recorded which). The CDR3 runs from the conserved cysteine through the conserved F or W. D genes are given only for firm matches. Where a row states a size, it is once, few, many or the class of an expanded clone; other rows omit it.

many	TRBV6-1	TRBJ2-4	.	TGTGCCAGCAGTGAAAGCTATGACGGATTGAACATTCAGTACTTC	CASSESYDGLNIQYF
many	TRBV10-3	TRBJ1-1	.	TGTGCCATCAGTGACCTGGAACAGGGACCGGCTTTCTTT	CAISDLEQGPAFF
many	TRBV5-4	TRBJ2-1	.	TGTGCCAGCAGCCTCTCGGCTAAGGGGTTCGATGAGCAGTTCTTC	CASSLSAKGFDEQFF
.	TRBV2	TRBJ2-1	.	TGTGCCAGCAGTGAAGCCCCTCTAGCGGAGCAGTTCTTC	CASSEAPLAEQFF
many	TRBV20-1	TRBJ1-5	.	TGCAGTGCTAGAGGGAATCAGCCCCAGCATTTT	CSARGNQPQHF
many	TRBV7-2	TRBJ2-1	TRBD2	TGTGCCAGCAGCCTCCTAGCGGGCACCCACAATGAGCAGTTCTTC	CASSLLAGTHNEQFF
many	TRBV28	TRBJ2-7	.	TGTGCCAGCAGTCGCCAGGTGACCTACGAGCAGTACTTC	CASSRQVTYEQYF
many	TRBV12-3/TRBV12-4	TRBJ2-3	.	TGTGCCAGCAGTCGTGGAAGCCCAGATACGCAGTATTTT	CASSRGSPDTQYF
many	TRBV5-1	TRBJ1-1	.	TGCGCCAGCAGCTTGGAGGTATACACTGAAGCTTTCTTT	CASSLEVYTEAFF
many	TRBV5-6	TRBJ1-6	TRBD1	TGTGCCAGCAGCGAAGGGACAGGGATTTCACCCCTCCACTTT	CASSEGTGISPLHF
many	TRBV15	TRBJ1-3	.	TGTGCCACCAGCAGGGACATCGCCTCTGGAAACACCATATATTTT	CATSRDIASGNTIYF
many	TRBV5-1	TRBJ2-2	.	TGCGCCAGCAGCTTGAAGTCGGGGGCAACCGGGGAGCTGTTTTTT	CASSLKSGATGELFF
.	TRBV20-1	TRBJ2-7	TRBD2	TGCAGTGCGTTAGGAGCGGGGGACTTAAGCGAGCAGTACTTC	CSALGAGDLSEQYF
many	TRBV29-1	TRBJ1-1	.	TGCAGCGTCCCGGGCCAAACAGGGAGGACTGAAGCTTTCTTT	CSVPGQTGRTEAFF
.	TRBV2	TRBJ2-5	.	TGTGGCAGCAGGGGACTGGTGTACCAAGAGACCCAGTACTTC	CGSRGLVYQETQYF
.	TRBV12-3/TRBV12-4	TRBJ1-4	TRBD1	TGTGCCAGCAGGGTAGGGACAGGGGTATACGAAAAACTGTTTTTT	CASRVGTGVYEKLFF
many	TRBV10-3	TRBJ1-2	TRBD1	TGTGCCATCAGTCCTGGGACAGGGCATGGCTACACCTTC	CAISPGTGHGYTF
.	TRBV28	TRBJ2-7	TRBD1	TGTGCCAGCAGCTCGGGACAGGGTCTCGAGCAGTACTTC	CASSSGQGLEQYF
many	TRBV12-3/TRBV12-4	TRBJ1-3	.	TGTGCCAGCAGTCAAGAGGGAACTGGAAACACCATATATTTT	CASSQEGTGNTIYF
many	TRBV7-9	TRBJ2-1	.	TGTGCCAGCAGCAACAGGGTTTATGGGTACAATGAGCAGTTCTTC	CASSNRVYGYNEQFF
many	TRBV7-2	TRBJ2-5	TRBD2	TGTGCCAGCAGCTTAGGGACTAGCGGGTCCTCCCCGGTCTTC	CASSLGTSGSSPVF
many	TRBV12-3/TRBV12-4	TRBJ1-1	.	TGTGCCAGCACCCCCCGGGGGAGGCGGGTGGGCACTGAAGCTTTCTTT	CASTPRGRRVGTEAFF
many	TRBV20-1	TRBJ2-7	.	TGCAGTGCTAGAGATGCCCCTTACGGGGGCTACGAGCAGTACTTC	CSARDAPYGGYEQYF
many	TRBV19	TRBJ2-7	.	TGTGCCAGTAGTACCCAGGTCCTAGCCTACGAGCAGTACTTC	CASSTQVLAYEQYF
many	TRBV12-3/TRBV12-4	TRBJ2-7	.	TGTGCCAGCAGTTTTGAGGGGAGCTCCTACGAGCAGTACTTC	CASSFEGSSYEQYF
.	TRBV18	TRBJ1-6	TRBD1	TGTGCCAGCTCAATGAGTCCCGGGACAGGGCAAGGAAATTCACCCCTCCACTTT	CASSMSPGTGQGNSPLHF
.	TRBV6-1	TRBJ2-1	TRBD2	TGTGCCAGCAGTCCCGGACTAGCGGGTTACAATGAGCAGTTCTTC	CASSPGLAGYNEQFF
many	TRBV5-6	TRBJ1-3	.	TGTGCCAGCAGCCCACGGACAGCCAGAAACACCATATATTTT	CASSPRTARNTIYF
many	TRBV7-2	TRBJ2-7	.	TGTGCCAGCAGCTTAGGACAGAGGAACGAGCAGTACTTC	CASSLGQRNEQYF
many	TRBV12-3/TRBV12-4	TRBJ2-7	.	TGTGCCAGCAGTCGGCACTACGAGCAGTACTTC	CASSRHYEQYF